One and the same sample provided the 10 T cell receptor beta chains below, sequenced in a study of blood T cell repertoires in COVID-19. TCRdb's table, derived via immunoSEQ multiplex PCR, lists solely in-frame clones and lacks some. The sample yields about 180,000 clones, approximately 86% seen once. Source material: peripheral blood. The receptor source for this set is a man aged 45 to 65 with active or convalescent COVID-19.

The V call is TRBV12-3 or TRBV12-4, the J call TRBJ1-1, with D tentatively TRBD1 (6 bases). The CDR3 loop spans 13 amino acids. V was shortened by 3 bases and J by 11 bases, with 16 bases between the two germline ends. In DNA, the CDR3 is TGTGCCAGCAGTTTCCCGGGGGCGGGAGGTGCTTTCTTT. It is translated as CASSFPGAGGAFF.

The chain employs TRBV4-1 and TRBJ1-2; D may be TRBD1 (6 bases). The CDR3 is 17 amino acids. Trimming removed 10 bases at V and 7 bases at J, with 31 bases between. Germline-derived CDR1 and CDR2 are MGHRA and YSYEKL. The CDR3 coding sequence is TGCGCCACCAGGAAGTTGAGTGGGAGGGGGGGCCTAGGTGGCTACACCTTC. Translating it yields CATRKLSGRGGLGGYTF.

The gene calls are TRBV14 and TRBJ1-2, with D possibly matching TRBD1 (5 bases). Trimming cost V 1 base and J 5 bases, with 11 bases left between them. The CDR3 is 14 residues long. Looked up from germline, CDR1 is SGHDN and CDR2 is FVKESK. Here the CDR3 reads CASSQGGRGYGYTF. The CDR3 bases are TGTGCCAGCAGCCAAGGAGGGAGGGGATATGGCTACACCTTC.

The chain couples TRBV28 to TRBJ1-2; a weak D match, TRBD1 (5 bases). Trimming removed 7 bases from V and 5 bases from J, with 8 bases in between. The CDR3 covers 11 residues. Germline V lookup: CDR1 MDHEN, CDR2 SYDVKM. The CDR3 sequence is CASTGGYGYTF. CDR3 bases: TGTGCCAGCACCGGGGGGTATGGCTACACCTTC.

This clone was seen only a few times. The chain has TRBV6-5 and TRBJ2-7, with D unclear. Germline V CDR1 and CDR2: MNHEY, SVGAGI. The CDR3 contains 14 residues. V shed 7 bases and J shed 6 bases, with 19 bases lying between them. The CDR3 nucleotides read TGTGCCAGCAACCCAACCATGGTAGTTGTCGAGCAGTACTTC. This gives the protein CASNPTMVVVEQYF.

J is TRBJ1-4 and V is TRBV5-1, with TRBD1 matching 8 bases. The V segment lost 2 bases and the J segment 8 bases; nucleotides outside the gene matches: 5. The germline V gene has CDR1 SGHRS and CDR2 YFSETQ. The CDR3 is made up of 14 amino acids. The CDR3 sequence is CASSFEGTGEKLFF. The CDR3 DNA sequence: TGCGCCAGCAGCTTCGAGGGGACAGGAGAAAAACTGTTTTTT.

V usage is TRBV3-1 (or the pseudogene TRBV3-2) and J usage is TRBJ2-1; 10 nucleotides agree with TRBD1. Germline-derived CDR1 and CDR2 are LGHDT and YNNKEL (reference sequence). J lost 8 bases, V lost 2 bases, and 6 bases had no gene match. This CDR3 contains 15 residues. This CDR3 reads CASSQPGQGTHEQFF. The CDR3, as DNA: TGTGCCAGCAGCCAACCGGGACAGGGGACCCATGAGCAGTTCTTC.

The V and J genes are TRBV7-9 and TRBJ2-7; D may be TRBD2 (5 bases). Trimming stripped 6 bases from V and 2 bases from J, with 11 bases between. CDR3 length: 13 residues. The germline V gene encodes CDR1 SEHNR and CDR2 FQNEAQ (reference sequence). The CDR3 protein is CASSHAGPYEQYF. CDR3 nucleotides: TGTGCCAGCAGTCACGCGGGCCCCTACGAGCAGTACTTC. The variable domain in full, completed from reference TRBV7-9 and TRBJ2-7, reads DTGVSQNPRHKITKRGQNVTFRCDPISEHNRLYWYRQTLGQGPEFLTYFQNEAQLEKSRLLSDRFSAERPKGSFSTLEIQRTEQGDSAMYLCASSHAGPYEQYFGPGTRLTVT.

In this sample, this clone turned up a few times. This chain connects TRBV6-1 to TRBJ1-1; 7 nucleotides line up with TRBD1. The V segment lost 4 bases and the J segment 1 base; nucleotides outside the gene matches: 12. Germline V gene data show CDR1 as MNHNS and CDR2 as SASEGT. The CDR3 runs to 17 residues. CDR3 residues: CASSAGTVLTGNTEAFF. The CDR3 DNA sequence: TGTGCCAGCAGTGCGGGGACAGTCCTGACGGGGAACACTGAAGCTTTCTTT.

The chain joins TRBV3-1 (or the pseudogene TRBV3-2) to TRBJ2-3, with TRBD2 as a possible D gene (5 bases). V was cut by 4 bases and J by 6 bases, with 11 bases left in between. This CDR3 comprises 13 residues. CDR1 LGHDT and CDR2 YNNKEL come from the germline V gene (reference sequence). This chain's CDR3 is CASSRWPGDTQYF. The CDR3 region has the DNA TGTGCCAGCAGCCGTTGGCCGGGGGATACGCAGTATTTT.